This T cell receptor (beta chain) was sequenced for a study of blood T cell repertoires in COVID-19. Study summary: Acute and convalescent COVID-19 specimens originated in the United States, Italy and Spain. The analysed material was cDNA or gDNA that came from T cells, B-cell-depleted T cells, or PBMCs.

This table comes from immunoSEQ multiplex PCR, and its TCRdb copy is limited to in-frame clones, with some not included. Of some 130,000 clones detected, about 90% appear once; the ten largest clones hold under 3%. The sequencing input was peripheral blood. This clonotype was obtained from a man aged 50 or older with active COVID-19.

CDR3 sequence (DNA): TGTGCCAGCAGTGAAGCCAGGGGGACTGAAGCTTTCTTT. Translated: CASSEARGTEAFF. The V and J genes are TRBV2 and TRBJ1-1; TRBD1 matches at 7 bases. Germline V gives CDR1 SNHLY, CDR2 FYNNEI. The V gene end was trimmed by 0 bases and the J gene end by 5 bases; junction bases not matched to a gene: 0. The CDR3 is 13 residues long.